The T cell receptor beta chain described here comes from a study of T-cell reconstitution after alpha-beta-depleted transplantation in children. This clonotype has a count of ten or more. What it binds is not known. Construction of the TCRbeta library involved unique molecular identifiers. One entry per CDR3 protein, called by TCRdb with MiXCR from the PCR reads. The table has 70,000 or so distinct CDR3 sequences, approximately 11% seen once. The CDR3 loop spans 10 amino acids. Germline CDR1 and CDR2: SQVTM and ANQGSEA. Trimming pared 7 bases from V and 6 bases from J, leaving 6 bases between. Study results and caveats: At day 60, the high TCRbeta diversity found in some patients originated from recipient T cells and thymic progenitors that had survived. Reported findings indicate that, about two months after transplant, alpha-beta T cells came from several hundred expanded clones, which were derived from non-depleted graft cells. Hyperexpanded clones declined; after one year, newly produced T cells mostly supplied diversity.

The chain recombines TRBV29-1 with TRBJ1-4; D unclear. The sequences come from PBMCs, collected before TCRalphabeta/CD19-depleted stem cell transplant. This clonotype was sampled from a boy younger than 18 with acute myeloid leukemia, due to receive a stem cell transplant. The CDR3 DNA is TGCAGCGCCTTCTATGAAAAACTGTTTTTT. This encodes CSAFYEKLFF.